Listed here are 21 T cell receptor beta chains from one sample, sequenced in a study of T cells in localized non-small cell lung cancer. Sequenced by immunoSEQ multiplex PCR; TCRdb stores in-frame clones only, minus some. The table records 70,000 to 75,000 clones, approximately 88% of them present only once. The source was peripheral blood, collected before any cancer treatment. Receptor source: a female donor aged 60 or older with stage I lung adenocarcinoma.

This clone appeared many times. This chain joins TRBV28 and TRBJ2-1, with D maybe TRBD1 (5 bases). Trimming stripped 6 bases from V and 5 bases from J, with 8 bases between. The germline gives CDR1 MDHEN, CDR2 SYDVKM. CDR3 length: 12 amino acids. CDR3 sequence (DNA): TGTGCCAGCAGGACAGCAAACAATGAGCAGTTCTTC. It translates to CASRTANNEQFF.

V is TRBV7-2 and J is TRBJ2-1; 9 nucleotides line up with TRBD2. V lost 5 bases and J lost 1; bases outside the gene matches: 9. The CDR3 loop spans 17 amino acids. Germline V gene sequence: CDR1 SGHTA, CDR2 FQGNSA. The CDR3 DNA follows: TGTGCCAGCAGCCTCCCGCTTAGCGGGGGATCCTACAATGAGCAGTTCTTC. Translated, it gives CASSLPLSGGSYNEQFF.

The gene calls are TRBV5-5 and TRBJ1-1; no clear D. The V gene lost 0 bases and the J gene lost 0 bases, with 12 bases spanning the gap. Looked up from germline, CDR1 is SGHKS and CDR2 is YYEKEE (reference sequence). CDR3 length: 16 residues. The DNA of the CDR3 is TGTGCCAGCAGCTTGGTAAATTACGGGATGAACACTGAAGCTTTCTTT. This translates into CASSLVNYGMNTEAFF.

This chain connects TRBV6-6 to TRBJ1-1, with a possible D match to TRBD1 (5 bases). The CDR3 is 14 residues long. V lost 2 bases, J lost 8 bases, and 15 bases lay in between. CDR1 is MNHNY and CDR2 is SVGAGI in the germline V gene (reference sequence). The CDR3 is CASSYPLGQGEAFF. As DNA, the CDR3 is TGTGCCAGCAGTTACCCCCTCGGACAAGGAGAAGCTTTCTTT.

The genes are TRBV9 and TRBJ2-6, with D uncertain. V was clipped by 7 bases and J by 0 bases, with 5 bases between them. In germline, CDR1 is SGDLS, CDR2 YYNGEE. There are 13 residues in the CDR3. The CDR3 region has the DNA TGTGCCAGCCTGGACTCTGGGGCCAACGTCCTGACTTTC. Protein sequence: CASLDSGANVLTF.

The CDR3 here is CASSLGWTGGDTQYF. The CDR3 bases are TGCGCCAGCAGCCTGGGGTGGACAGGGGGGGATACGCAGTATTTT. J is TRBJ2-3 and V is TRBV4-3, with 10 bases lining up with TRBD1. CDR1 LGHNA and CDR2 YSLEER come from the germline V gene. V shed 4 bases and J 6 bases; nucleotides not matched to a gene: 7. CDR3 length: 15 amino acids.

The V call is TRBV5-6, the J call TRBJ2-1; D unclear. The CDR3 is made up of 16 amino acids. Trimming removed 0 bases from V and 5 bases from J, with 15 bases in between. Germline assignment: CDR1 SGHDT and CDR2 YYEEEE. The CDR3: CASSLGPPSHHNEQFF. The CDR3 DNA sequence: TGTGCCAGCAGCTTGGGGCCCCCCAGTCACCACAATGAGCAGTTCTTC.

Here the CDR3 reads CASGTGFNQPQHF. Here the CDR3 DNA reads TGTGCCAGCGGTACCGGATTTAATCAGCCCCAGCATTTT. The rearrangement links TRBV7-2 to TRBJ1-5; D not resolved. Germline CDR1 is SGHTA and CDR2 is FQGNSA. CDR3 length equals 13 residues. Deletions cut 8 bases from V and 4 bases from J, with 12 bases between.

This chain links TRBV19 with TRBJ2-3; a possible D gene is TRBD1 (6 bases). CDR3 size: 13 residues. The V end was cut by 5 bases, the J end by 4 bases, with 10 bases between. CDR1 LNHDA and CDR2 SQIVND come from the germline V gene (reference sequence). The CDR3 region has the DNA TGTGCCAGTAGTCAGGGGCGCGCAGATACGCAGTATTTT. Encoded protein: CASSQGRADTQYF.

The chain combines TRBV15 with TRBJ1-3; 8 positions agree with TRBD1. The ends lost 3 bases at V and 0 bases at J; junction bases unmatched: 4. The CDR3 extends over 16 amino acids. The germline V gene has CDR1 LNHNV and CDR2 YYDKDF (reference sequence). The CDR3, as DNA: TGTGCCACCAGCAGGGACAGGGAGAGCTCTGGAAACACCATATATTTT. It is translated as CATSRDRESSGNTIYF.

This clone was observed a handful of times. This specimen includes other DNA sequences encoding the same CDR3. The rearrangement joins TRBV19 to TRBJ1-5, with D hard to call. The V gene's germline CDR1 is LNHDA and CDR2 SQIVND (reference sequence). The CDR3 has 12 amino acids. V was pared by 8 bases and J by 5 bases, with 10 bases between. The CDR3: CASGYRHQPQHF. The CDR3 DNA sequence: TGTGCCAGTGGCTATCGCCATCAGCCCCAGCATTTT.

The chain carries TRBV29-1 and TRBJ1-1; D remains unclear. CDR3 length: 15 amino acids. Germline V gene sequence: CDR1 SQVTM, CDR2 ANQGSEA. V gave up 2 bases and J gave up 0 bases, with 13 bases separating them. For the CDR3, the DNA is TGCAGCGTTGAAAAATCCTGGGCTATGAACACTGAAGCTTTCTTT. Translating gives CSVEKSWAMNTEAFF.

The rearrangement joins TRBV7-2 to TRBJ2-7; 7 bases are a match to TRBD1. This CDR3 is 16 amino acids long. Unmatched junction bases numbered 9, after V lost 4 bases and J lost 0 bases. Per germline, CDR1 SGHTA and CDR2 FQGNSA. The CDR3 spells CASSSRGGPFSYEQYF. The CDR3 DNA reads as TGTGCCAGCAGCTCGAGAGGGGGCCCCTTCTCCTACGAGCAGTACTTC.

As DNA, the CDR3 is TGTGCCAGCAGCTTGGCAGGGGGAGGGCCATACCACGAGCAGTACTTC. As protein: CASSLAGGGPYHEQYF. The chain recombines TRBV5-6 with TRBJ2-7, with D perhaps matching TRBD1 or TRBD2 (7 bases each). This CDR3 has 16 amino acids. Trimming shortened V by 0 bases and J by 5 bases, and 18 bases separated the two germline ends. Germline CDR1 is SGHDT and CDR2 is YYEEEE.

The V and J genes are TRBV11-1 and TRBJ2-2; 11 bases agree with TRBD2. The J segment lost 5 bases and the V segment lost 0 bases, leaving 5 bases of the junction unmatched. Germline values: CDR1 SGHAT, CDR2 FQDESV (reference sequence). This CDR3 has 17 amino acids. CDR3 nucleotide sequence: TGTGCCAGCAGCTTAGCCCCCGGGACTAGCGGAACCGGGGAGCTGTTTTTT. Encoded protein: CASSLAPGTSGTGELFF.

The chain has TRBV13 and TRBJ2-7; D gene uncertain. The CDR3 spans 12 residues. Trimming stripped 8 bases from V and 6 bases from J, with 14 bases between. Germline V lookup: CDR1 PRHDT, CDR2 FYEKMQ (reference sequence). The CDR3: CASGARPLEQYF. The DNA for the CDR3 is TGTGCCAGCGGCGCTAGACCTCTCGAGCAGTACTTC.

This clone was counted a few times. The chain joins TRBV5-1 to TRBJ1-1; 9 bases match TRBD1. Per the germline V gene, CDR1 is SGHRS and CDR2 is YFSETQ. The CDR3 loop spans 14 amino acids. With V trimmed by 1 base and J by 4 bases, 2 bases remained unmatched. CDR3 sequence: CASSLRGQGTEAFF. For the CDR3, the DNA is TGCGCCAGCAGCTTGCGGGGACAGGGCACTGAAGCTTTCTTT.

The chain has TRBV7-6 and TRBJ1-6, with a possible D match to TRBD1 (5 bases). The V gene lost 5 bases and the J gene lost 4 bases, with 15 bases spanning the gap. The germline V gene encodes CDR1 SGHVS and CDR2 FNYEAQ. The CDR3 runs to 16 residues. DNA of the CDR3: TGTGCCAGCAGCACCGGGGCCGCGTATTATAATTCACCCCTCCACTTT. Translation: CASSTGAAYYNSPLHF.

V is TRBV5-4 and J is TRBJ2-4; 7 bases align to TRBD1. The CDR3 totals 15 residues. Germline values: CDR1 SGHNT, CDR2 YYREEE (reference sequence). The V segment lost 2 bases and the J segment 8 bases; nucleotides outside the gene matches: 10. This CDR3 is CASSFLGQKYDIQYF. DNA of the CDR3: TGTGCCAGCAGCTTTTTGGGACAGAAATATGACATTCAGTACTTC.

The chain is built from TRBV6-4 and TRBJ2-3, with a possible D match to TRBD1 (5 bases). The CDR3 contains 14 residues. V dropped 6 bases and J dropped 0 bases, with 10 bases sitting between them. Germline V gene sequence: CDR1 MRHNA, CDR2 SNTAGT. CDR3 bases: TGTGCCAGCAGCCAGGACACCAGCACAGATACGCAGTATTTT. Translating gives CASSQDTSTDTQYF.

CDR3 nucleotides: TGTGCCAGCAGTGCAGGGGGGAGCACAGATACGCAGTATTTT. Protein: CASSAGGSTDTQYF. V and J are TRBV2 and TRBJ2-3, with a weak D call TRBD1 (7 bases). Trimming pared 4 bases from V and 0 bases from J, leaving 8 bases between. This CDR3 is built from 14 residues. In germline, CDR1 is SNHLY, CDR2 FYNNEI.